This T cell receptor (beta chain) is drawn from a study of shared clonotypes between healthy human individuals. Study background: With ages of 18 to 49, the donors were a couple of women and a few men. General observations from the study: Naive CD4 clonotype sharing across several donors was about 5%.

This CDR3 region has 16 residues. From germline, CDR1 is SSHAT and CDR2 FNYEAQ (reference sequence). Sequencing was performed with immunoSEQ multiplex PCR; in TCRdb, only in-frame clones are kept and a portion is missing. The table has 950,000 to 1,100,000 clones, around 74% seen once. To note about this clone: Its specificity is unknown. One junction end disagrees with the germline gene, perhaps due to a read error.

The chain recombines TRBV7-7 with TRBJ2-5, with D perhaps TRBD1 (5 bases). The sequencing input was memory CD4+ T cells sorted from blood. Subset in this sample: CD45RA-negative fraction. The receptor was isolated from a man younger than 35 in good health. The CDR3 DNA is TGTGCTAGCAGTAAAGCCCCCGGACCCCCAGGGGAGACCCAGTACTTC. It is translated as CASSKAPGPPGETQYF.